What follows are 10 T cell receptor beta chains derived from one specimen sequenced in a study of blood T cell repertoires in COVID-19. The repertoire was sequenced with immunoSEQ multiplex PCR; TCRdb's copy has only in-frame clones and lacks some. Of more than 150,000 clones listed, 80% to 90% were seen once; the top ten hold roughly 8.2%. The sample comprised peripheral blood. The source of these receptors is a man aged 55 to 70 with acute or convalescent COVID-19.

The V and J genes are TRBV5-8 and TRBJ1-2; 11 nucleotides align to TRBD1. J lost 5 bases, V lost 4 bases, and 13 bases had no gene match. Germline V gene sequence: CDR1 SGHTS, CDR2 YDEGEE. This CDR3 region has 17 residues. The CDR3: CASSPGTGGLNSYGYTF. CDR3 bases: TGTGCCAGCAGCCCGGGGACAGGGGGGCTCAACAGTTATGGCTACACCTTC.

V and J are TRBV2 and TRBJ2-1, with 11 bases identical to TRBD2. Germline V gene data show CDR1 as SNHLY and CDR2 as FYNNEI. V lost 7 bases, J lost 4 bases, and 3 bases stayed unmatched. The CDR3 runs 14 residues. CDR3 coding DNA: TGTGCCAGCAATGTAGCGGGAGGGTACAATGAGCAGTTCTTC. Protein: CASNVAGGYNEQFF.

The rearrangement uses TRBV11-3 and TRBJ2-1, with TRBD2 identical over 15 bases. Germline CDR1 is SGHNT and CDR2 is YENEEA. V lost 1 base to trimming and J lost 10 bases; unmatched junction nucleotides: 2. The CDR3 has 15 residues. The CDR3 sequence is CASSLGTSGRGEQFF. The CDR3 DNA follows: TGTGCCAGCAGCTTAGGGACTAGCGGGAGGGGGGAGCAGTTCTTC.

This clone was detected only once. The sample has other DNA sequences that encode this CDR3 too. The CDR3 DNA follows: TGCGCCAGCAGTCTTGAGGGGGGCAATCAGCCCCAGCATTTT. Translating it yields CASSLEGGNQPQHF. The chain recombines TRBV5-1 with TRBJ1-5; possibly TRBD1 for D (6 bases). The CDR3 has 14 amino acids. Per the germline V gene, CDR1 is SGHRS and CDR2 is YFSETQ. The V and J ends lost 5 bases and 2 bases respectively, with 11 bases between them. Based on the CDR3 plus reference TRBV5-1 and TRBJ1-5, the full variable domain is KAGVTQTPRYLIKTRGQQVTLSCSPISGHRSVSWYQQTPGQGLQFLFEYFSETQRNKGNFPGRFSGRQFSNSRSEMNVSTLELGDSALYLCASSLEGGNQPQHFGDGTRLSIL.

In nucleotides, the CDR3 is TGCGCCAGCAGCTTGGAAGGGGCGACCTTCCAGCCCCAGCATTTT. Protein product: CASSLEGATFQPQHF. The genes are TRBV5-1 and TRBJ1-5; tentative D call: TRBD1 (5 bases). The V end was cut by 0 bases, the J end by 7 bases, with 14 bases between. CDR1 and CDR2 (germline): SGHRS, YFSETQ. The CDR3 is 15 residues long. Filled out from reference TRBV5-1 and TRBJ1-5, the complete variable domain reads KAGVTQTPRYLIKTRGQQVTLSCSPISGHRSVSWYQQTPGQGLQFLFEYFSETQRNKGNFPGRFSGRQFSNSRSEMNVSTLELGDSALYLCASSLEGATFQPQHFGDGTRLSIL.

In its sample, this clone was seen once. The rearrangement links TRBV19 to TRBJ1-2, with D unresolved. Between the trimmed V and J ends, which lost 9 bases and 5 bases, there was a span of 13 bases. This CDR3 comprises 12 residues. Germline CDR1 is LNHDA and CDR2 is SQIVND (reference sequence). Here the CDR3 DNA reads TGTGCCAGCACGGGGTCGGGATATGGCTACACCTTC. This gives the protein CASTGSGYGYTF.

V and J are TRBV28 and TRBJ2-5; 7 bases fit TRBD2. V gave up 4 bases and J gave up 5 bases; unmatched junction bases: 10. From germline, CDR1 is MDHEN and CDR2 SYDVKM. CDR3 length equals 15 residues. The CDR3 coding sequence is TGTGCCAGCAGTTCCCCCGGGACTAAGAGTGAGACCCAGTACTTC. Translated, it gives CASSSPGTKSETQYF.

This chain joins TRBV30 and TRBJ1-1; D gene unclear. Trimming left V 5 bases short and J 5 bases short, with 12 bases between. This CDR3 region has 12 residues. The V gene's germline CDR1 is GTSNPN and CDR2 SVGIG (reference sequence). CDR3 bases: TGTGCCTGGGCCCCTCGGTCAACTGAAGCTTTCTTT. It translates to CAWAPRSTEAFF.

The chain links TRBV4-1 to TRBJ2-1; 8 bases match TRBD2. This CDR3 comprises 14 residues. Trimming at V came to 7 bases and at J to 5 bases, leaving 7 bases not matched to a gene. The germline CDR1 and CDR2 sequences are MGHRA and YSYEKL. The CDR3 spells CASTGAGGNNEQFF. CDR3 bases: TGCGCCAGCACTGGGGCGGGAGGAAACAATGAGCAGTTCTTC.

The chain recombines TRBV27 with TRBJ1-2; possible D gene TRBD1, 6 bases. The CDR3 spans 12 residues. Germline CDR1 MNHEY, CDR2 SMNVEV (reference sequence). The V end lost 3 bases, the J end lost 6 bases, and 8 bases lay between the germline ends. CDR3 bases: TGTGCCAGCAGTTTGTCAGGGGATGGCTACACCTTC. It translates to CASSLSGDGYTF.